The rows below give T cell receptor beta chains drawn from one sample of a study of blood T cell repertoires in COVID-19. TCRdb's table, derived via immunoSEQ multiplex PCR, lists solely in-frame clones and lacks some. The data hold under 45,000 clones, with 75% to 85% observed a single time. The sequenced sample was peripheral blood. The receptors were sampled from an older man with acute or convalescent COVID-19. Both conserved end residues are part of each CDR3. The D gene is left open where the match is weak.

NA,TRBV30,TRBJ1-1,13,CAWSVLVNTEAFF
NA,TRBV5-5,TRBJ2-6,15,CASSLGPSGANVLTF
NA,TRBV28,TRBJ2-7,11,CASSLSNEQYF
TRBD1,TRBV5-1,TRBJ1-4,18,CASSSAPQGVATNEKLFF
TRBD1,TRBV6-5,TRBJ2-1,14,CASNGQGAGNEQFF
TRBD2,TRBV19,TRBJ2-3,16,CASTSGGRAGTDTQYF
NA,TRBV12-3/TRBV12-4,TRBJ1-1,13,CASIVGGYTEAFF
TRBD2,TRBV11-1,TRBJ2-3,15,CASSQGLVRTDTQYF
NA,TRBV18,TRBJ1-5,16,CASSPLKQGPNQPQHF
NA,TRBV5-1,TRBJ1-5,15,CASSLAAGSNQPQHF
NA,TRBV27,TRBJ1-1,14,CASSRRGGGTEAFF
NA,TRBV19,TRBJ2-2,14,CASIREWGTGELFF
TRBD2,TRBV28,TRBJ2-1,11,CASSFGGGMFF
NA,TRBV19,TRBJ2-1,14,CASSLHTDYNEQFF
NA,TRBV28,TRBJ1-2,11,CASSSRTDYTF
TRBD2,TRBV7-6,TRBJ2-7,15,CASSAAPGLAYEQYF
NA,TRBV27,TRBJ1-1,13,CASRTGGITEAFF
NA,TRBV4-2,TRBJ1-2,13,CASSQESLYGYTF
TRBD1,TRBV19,TRBJ1-5,15,CASNQQGARDQPQHF
TRBD2,TRBV10-3,TRBJ2-7,16,CAISESFGTSSYEQYF
NA,TRBV19,TRBJ2-2,15,CASSIALGGTGELFF
TRBD2,TRBV13,TRBJ2-5,16,CASSPGTSGSRETQYF
NA,TRBV19,TRBJ1-1,16,CASSLASSGWGTEAFF
TRBD1,TRBV2,TRBJ1-2,15,CASIDGDRGLGGYTF
NA,TRBV5-1,TRBJ1-2,13,CASSLGANYGYTF
TRBD1,TRBV5-6,TRBJ2-7,13,CASSWDSSYEQYF
TRBD1,TRBV5-1,TRBJ2-5,15,CASSFYRGVEETQYF
NA,TRBV2,TRBJ2-5,15,CASTLGRSSQETQYF
NA,TRBV5-5,TRBJ2-7,16,CASSPGRWGSPIEQYF
NA,TRBV7-9,TRBJ1-5,16,CASSASGGERNQPQHF
TRBD1,TRBV18,TRBJ1-5,14,CASSPGTGNQPQHF
NA,TRBV5-6,TRBJ1-2,15,CASSFSDAALSGYTF
NA,TRBV4-2,TRBJ1-6,16,CASSQDYKPSTRTLHF
NA,TRBV6-5,TRBJ1-1,15,CASSYTGTLNTEAFF
NA,TRBV6-5,TRBJ2-7,13,CASSPRGGYEQYF
TRBD1,TRBV5-5,TRBJ1-1,15,CASSLTGQTNTEAFF
TRBD1,TRBV7-6,TRBJ2-2,15,CASGAVGGRSGELFF
TRBD1,TRBV5-4,TRBJ1-1,15,CASSAGTGEFTEAFF
NA,TRBV5-4,TRBJ1-6,13,CASSTDSNSPLHF
TRBD1,TRBV2,TRBJ2-7,15,CASSERGQFSYEQYF
TRBD1,TRBV9,TRBJ2-2,17,CASSGLGTGDNTGELFF
NA,TRBV7-9,TRBJ2-6,12,CASTAGANVLTF
TRBD1,TRBV5-6,TRBJ1-6,16,CASRSRQGTADFPLHF
TRBD2,TRBV3-1/TRBV3-2,TRBJ2-3,17,CASSQDSSGRSLDTQYF
TRBD2,TRBV20-1,TRBJ2-7,15,CSASDAGDPPYEQYF
TRBD1,TRBV7-9,TRBJ2-7,14,CASSSRDSSYEQYF
TRBD2,TRBV9,TRBJ2-3,15,CASSPGGSSTDTQYF
NA,TRBV9,TRBJ1-5,15,CASSVAGDSNQPQHF
TRBD2,TRBV6-5,TRBJ2-5,15,CASSSGLAGIKTQYF
TRBD1,TRBV27,TRBJ2-1,15,CASSLRGPFYNEQFF